Reported below is one T cell receptor (beta chain). In its sample, this clone was seen a few times. Its antigen remains undetermined. No much larger clone exists at a distance of one base, and base qualities are not known. Cut back by 6 bases and 0 bases, the V and J ends lie 20 bases apart. The CDR3 sequence holds 18 residues, the cysteine and phenylalanine included. Just CDR3 DNA is preserved here, 54 bases in frame from base 1. The germline V gene yields MNHEY for CDR1 and SVGEGT for CDR2. This entry is derived from a study of blood T cell repertoires in COVID-19 (TCRdb year 2020). Context from the whole study: Samples covering the acute and convalescent phases of COVID-19 were provided by collaborators in the United States, Italy and Spain. The prospective study material was composed of cDNA or gDNA derived from T cells, B-cell-depleted T cells, or PBMCs. The dataset comprised deeply sampled blood TCRbeta repertoires from subjects exposed to, actively infected with, or recovered from COVID-19. The repertoires were made available in a free public database intended to serve as a resource for research on the immune response to SARS-CoV-2. Samples came from the ongoing ImmuneRACE study (first 160 participants) plus 1,254 subjects from 6 global collaborators. Sample metadata almost always included a de-identified subject ID, COVID-19 status, age in years and sex. HLA class I and class II types, where available, came from metadata supplied by the sample provider rather than from assay-based typing. Overall results and qualifications from the work: How much clinical and demographic metadata was included differed by source and by participant, and the metadata was provided uncurated.

Each collaborating institution followed its own protocols to collect whole blood in K2EDTA tubes. Collaborator samples were shipped for TCRbeta analysis as frozen whole blood, isolated PBMCs, or DNA extracted from either sample type. TCRbeta CDR3 regions were amplified from genomic DNA by means of the immunoSEQ Assay, a bias-controlled multiplex PCR. The source study handled its data this way. Within the assay, amplification of reference gene primers was used to estimate how many nucleated cells each sample contained. To quantify the absolute abundance of each unique TCRbeta CDR3 rearrangement, sequence reads were collapsed and filtered. For each sample, productive Simpson clonality was calculated by taking the square root of Simpson's diversity index across productive rearrangements. What TCRdb holds here is the immuneACCESS table cut down to in-frame rearrangements. Part of the clones is not present; checked against another copy, under half of the missing clones reflect an unresolved V gene, and the others are unexplained. V, J and clone size derive from that table, while D and trimming were established from the DNA sequence. The sample yields some 370,000 clones; 89% were counted once. Together, the top ten hold 0.95% to 1.5% of the sample.

The V gene is TRBV6-2 or TRBV6-3 and the J gene is TRBJ1-4; too little of a D gene remains to name it. The source of this sequence is a man aged 35-49 years with acute or convalescent COVID-19. Material: peripheral blood. The DNA is TGTGCCAGCAGCCCTGAAAGGGAGATCCCTCCAACTAATGAAAAACTGTTTTTT. Translated, it reads CASSPEREIPPTNEKLFF.